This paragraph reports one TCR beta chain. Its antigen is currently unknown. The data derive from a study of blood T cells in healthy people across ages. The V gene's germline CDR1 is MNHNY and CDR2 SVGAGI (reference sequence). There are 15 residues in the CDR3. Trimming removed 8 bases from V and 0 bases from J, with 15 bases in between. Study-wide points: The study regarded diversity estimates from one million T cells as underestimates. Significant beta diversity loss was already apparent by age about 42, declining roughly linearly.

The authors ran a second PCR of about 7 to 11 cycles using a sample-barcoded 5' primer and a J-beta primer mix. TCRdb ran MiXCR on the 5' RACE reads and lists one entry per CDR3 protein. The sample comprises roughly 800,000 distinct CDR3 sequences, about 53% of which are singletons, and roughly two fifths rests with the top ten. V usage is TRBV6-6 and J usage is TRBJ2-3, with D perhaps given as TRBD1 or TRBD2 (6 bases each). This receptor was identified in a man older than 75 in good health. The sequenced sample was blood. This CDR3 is CASGGQGPSTDTQYF. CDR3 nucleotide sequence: TGTGCCAGCGGGGGGCAGGGACCTAGCACAGATACGCAGTATTTT.